This T cell receptor (beta chain) was recovered during a study of blood T cell dynamics during melanoma immunotherapy. The germline CDR1 and CDR2 sequences are MNHEY and SMNVEV (reference sequence). This CDR3 has 13 amino acids. Trimming left V 10 bases short and J 9 bases short, with 19 bases between. General study results and limits: Whether repertoire-driving clones were melanoma-specific could not be determined. PBMC repertoires of eventual disease-control patients split at W3 into clonality or diversity gains.

The table came from immunoSEQ multiplex PCR; TCRdb's copy has only in-frame clones and leaves some out. The data contain approximately 11,000 clones, roughly 87% of them singletons. Stated time point: week 3, after first cycle of checkpoint inhibitor. Sampling occurred pretreatment (T0) and at week 3 (W3), after cycle one of checkpoint blockade. Patients with prior systemic cancer treatment, concomitant immunosuppressants, or other active malignancies were excluded. Notes on this clone: What it binds is not known.

The source is a human donor with melanoma. This rearrangement joins TRBV27 to TRBJ2-1; tentative D call: TRBD1 (8 bases). Specimen: blood, collected from a patient treated with checkpoint blockade. This CDR3 reads CATTTGEGREQFF. DNA for the CDR3: TGTGCCACCACGACAGGGGAGGGGCGTGAGCAGTTCTTC.